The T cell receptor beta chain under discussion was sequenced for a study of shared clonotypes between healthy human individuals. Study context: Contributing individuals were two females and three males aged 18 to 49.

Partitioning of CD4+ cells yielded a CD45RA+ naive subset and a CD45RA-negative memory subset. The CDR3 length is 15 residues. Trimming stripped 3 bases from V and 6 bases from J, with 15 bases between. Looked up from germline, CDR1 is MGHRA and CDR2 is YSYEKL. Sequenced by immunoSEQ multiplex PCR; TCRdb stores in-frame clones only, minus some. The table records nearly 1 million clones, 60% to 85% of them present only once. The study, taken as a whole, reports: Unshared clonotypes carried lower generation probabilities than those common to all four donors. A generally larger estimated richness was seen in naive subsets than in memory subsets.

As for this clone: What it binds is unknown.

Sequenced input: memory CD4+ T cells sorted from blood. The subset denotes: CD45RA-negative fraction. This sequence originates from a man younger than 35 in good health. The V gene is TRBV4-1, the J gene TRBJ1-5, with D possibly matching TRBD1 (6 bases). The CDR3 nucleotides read TGCGCCAGCAGCCAGGTACAGGGACGAAGTCAGCCCCAGCATTTT. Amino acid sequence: CASSQVQGRSQPQHF.